This TCR beta chain was obtained from a study of cytomegalovirus exposure and HLA in healthy donors. Comment on this clone: Its antigen is still unknown.

The V gene's germline CDR1 is MNHEY and CDR2 SMNVEV (reference sequence). The CDR3 contains 14 residues. Trimming removed 3 bases at V and 3 bases at J, with 9 bases between. General study results and limits: Later analysis showed most CMV-associated TCR beta chains appearing HLA-restricted. Later analysis identified 15,000 to 20,000 TCR beta sequences associated with HLA alleles, using a false discovery rate threshold of 0.05.

The primer mix had 60 Vbeta and 13 Jbeta primers. Profiling relied on immunoSEQ multiplex PCR, and the TCRdb table lists in-frame clones only, not all of them. The sample carries roughly 100,000 clones, roughly 70% recorded once. The sequenced sample was PBMCs. This receptor was taken from a male donor in good health and CMV-seropositive. The chain recombines TRBV27 with TRBJ2-1; possible D gene TRBD1, 6 bases. For the CDR3, the DNA is TGTGCCAGCAGTTTTGGACAGAGCTACAATGAGCAGTTCTTC. It yields the protein CASSFGQSYNEQFF.